Given below is one TCR beta chain in context. The antigen remains undetermined. Only healthy Caucasians were included as donors. The data derive from a study of identical twins. Findings and limits, study-wide: Carriage of fewer insertions was seen in abundant cord blood beta clonotypes, whereas memory repertoires showed none. In monozygotic twins, models underestimated the sharing of out-of-frame TCR alpha. Twin-shared out-of-frame alpha sequences were enriched for low generation probability.

The ends were cut back, 4 bases at V and 1 base at J, with 13 bases in the middle. Germline V CDR1 and CDR2: MNHEY, SMNVEV (reference sequence). The CDR3 totals 15 residues. Each CDR3 protein gets one entry after TCRdb re-called the 5' RACE reads with MiXCR. The repertoire includes 1.5 million to 2 million distinct CDR3 sequences, around 33% of them detected once, and over 0.25% sits in the top ten. The sequencing sample was made of cord blood. This clonotype was sampled from a newborn girl in good health. The chain couples TRBV27 to TRBJ2-5, with D perhaps TRBD1 (6 bases). CDR3 loop: CASSSLGTLQETQYF. As DNA, the CDR3 is TGTGCCAGCAGTTCGCTTGGGACACTCCAAGAGACCCAGTACTTC.